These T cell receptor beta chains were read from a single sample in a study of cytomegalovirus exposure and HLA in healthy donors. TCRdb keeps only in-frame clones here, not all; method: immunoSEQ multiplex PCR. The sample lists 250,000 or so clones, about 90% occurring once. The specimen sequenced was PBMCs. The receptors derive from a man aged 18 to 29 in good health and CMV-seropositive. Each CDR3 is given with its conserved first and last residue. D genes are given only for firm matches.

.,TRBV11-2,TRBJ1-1,CASSPLQEAFF
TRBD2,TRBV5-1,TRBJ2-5,CASSLDGSGRAETQYF
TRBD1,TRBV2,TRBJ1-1,CASSDRGGGMNTEAFF
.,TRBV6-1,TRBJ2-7,CASSELGYEQYF
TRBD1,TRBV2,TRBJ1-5,CASSEETGGWQPQHF
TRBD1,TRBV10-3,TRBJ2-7,CAISERQGVTGDEQYF
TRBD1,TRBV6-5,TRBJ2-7,CASSYSGTGMYEQYF
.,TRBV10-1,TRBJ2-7,CASRSPEQYF
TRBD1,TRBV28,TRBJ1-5,CASRRQGARNQPQHF
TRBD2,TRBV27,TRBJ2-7,CASSSGLAGISYEQYF
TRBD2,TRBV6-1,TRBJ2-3,CASSEVLAGGSDTQYF
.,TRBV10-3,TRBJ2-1,CAIMGEGGNSYNEQFF
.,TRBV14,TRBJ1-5,CASSLMGEQPQHF
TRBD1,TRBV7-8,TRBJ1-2,CASSPGGFNYGYTF
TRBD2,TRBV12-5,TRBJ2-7,CASGLVVTSGRGEQYF
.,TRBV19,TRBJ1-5,CASSLSNQPQHF
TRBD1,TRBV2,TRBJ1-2,CASSLRQGSIYGYTF
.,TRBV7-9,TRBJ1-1,CASSPAGPLGAFF
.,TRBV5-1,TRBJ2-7,CASSLVRDSSSYEQYF
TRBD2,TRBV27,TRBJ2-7,CASSLSGSGTSGGYEQYF
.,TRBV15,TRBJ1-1,CATSREGEVNTEAFF
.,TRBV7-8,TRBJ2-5,CASSLGRDRWETQYF
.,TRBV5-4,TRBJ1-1,CASSLDIMNTEAFF
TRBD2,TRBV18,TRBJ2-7,CASSPTGGPYEQYF
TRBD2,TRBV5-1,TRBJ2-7,CASKLAVSSYEQYF
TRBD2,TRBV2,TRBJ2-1,CARKVGLAGGPNYNEQFF
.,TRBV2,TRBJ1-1,CASSDQGTGTEAFF
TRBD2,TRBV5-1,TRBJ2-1,CASTTSGSSYNEQFF
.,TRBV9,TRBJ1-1,CASSVGVVNTEAFF
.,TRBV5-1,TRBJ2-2,CASGGADTGELFF
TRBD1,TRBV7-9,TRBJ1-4,CASSSGQGSEKLFF
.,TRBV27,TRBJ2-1,CASSSPRGEDNEQFF
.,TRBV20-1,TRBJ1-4,CSASDSEKLFF
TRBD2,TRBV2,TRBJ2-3,CASSRLAGVMTSTDTQYF
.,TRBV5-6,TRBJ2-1,CASSLARLSEQFF
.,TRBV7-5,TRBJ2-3,CVRSLGGLSSTDTQYF
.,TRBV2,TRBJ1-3,CASSEVRPISGNTIYF
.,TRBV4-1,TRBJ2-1,CASSQERTAYNEQFF
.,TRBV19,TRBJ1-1,CASSLGGIGEAFF
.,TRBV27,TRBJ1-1,CASSFQGRGNTEAFF
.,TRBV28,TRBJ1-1,CASSLGGRGNTEAFF
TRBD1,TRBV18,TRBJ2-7,CASSGGQALGEQYF
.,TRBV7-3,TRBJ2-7,CASSLNPAVVYEQYF
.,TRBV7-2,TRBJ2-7,CASSVDSYEQYF
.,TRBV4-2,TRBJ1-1,CASSQGQLVTEAFF
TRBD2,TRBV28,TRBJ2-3,CASSRAGTDTQYF
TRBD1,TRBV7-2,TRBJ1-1,CASSVTGPGGTEAFF
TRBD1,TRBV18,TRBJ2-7,CASSRDRIYEQYF
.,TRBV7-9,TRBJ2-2,CASSLVPGAMTGELFF
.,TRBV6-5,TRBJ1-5,CASSKRGAGNQPQHF
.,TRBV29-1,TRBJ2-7,CSVTGTLHEQYF
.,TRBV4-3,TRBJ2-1,CASSQDGTGEEHEQFF
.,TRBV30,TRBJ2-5,CAWSSGPQETQYF
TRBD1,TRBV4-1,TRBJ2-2,CASSQGQGANTGELFF